This TCR beta chain came from a study of T cell responses to AZD1222 COVID-19 vaccine. Regarding the study as a whole: Donors were largely white British and mainly female; clonal diversity was possibly underestimated.

Regarding this clone: The antigen remains undetermined.

Profiled with immunoSEQ multiplex PCR; TCRdb holds only in-frame clones, not every one. The sample contains 140,000 to 150,000 clones, 93% of which appear only once. This clonotype was sampled from an adult who had recovered from COVID-19. The input for sequencing was peripheral blood, taken after recovery from COVID-19.

The CDR3 protein is CASTLSRTGGSPLHF. The CDR3 DNA reads as TGTGCCAGCACCTTGTCTCGGACAGGGGGTTCACCCCTCCACTTT. The genes are TRBV7-9 and TRBJ1-6; TRBD1 aligns across 10 bases. The CDR3 is 15 residues long. CDR1 is SEHNR, CDR2 FQNEAQ, per germline (reference sequence). Trimming removed 7 bases from V and 9 bases from J; junction bases left unmatched: 9.